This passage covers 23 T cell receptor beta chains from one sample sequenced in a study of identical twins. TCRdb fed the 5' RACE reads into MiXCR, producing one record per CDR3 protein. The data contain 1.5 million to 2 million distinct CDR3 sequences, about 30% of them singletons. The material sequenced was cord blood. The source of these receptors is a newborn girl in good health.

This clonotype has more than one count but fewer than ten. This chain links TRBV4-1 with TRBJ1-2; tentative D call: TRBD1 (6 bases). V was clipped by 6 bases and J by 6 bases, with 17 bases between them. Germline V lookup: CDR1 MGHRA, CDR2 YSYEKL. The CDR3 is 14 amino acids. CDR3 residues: CASRPTGTRHGYTF. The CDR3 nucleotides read TGCGCCAGCAGGCCCACCGGGACAAGACATGGCTACACCTTC.

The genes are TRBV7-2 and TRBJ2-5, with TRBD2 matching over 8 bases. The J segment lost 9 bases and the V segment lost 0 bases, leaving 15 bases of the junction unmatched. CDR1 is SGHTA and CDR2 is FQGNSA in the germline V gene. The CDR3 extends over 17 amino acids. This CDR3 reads CASSLAFMAGGPQAQYF. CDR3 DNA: TGTGCCAGCAGCTTAGCGTTTATGGCGGGGGGCCCGCAGGCCCAGTACTTC.

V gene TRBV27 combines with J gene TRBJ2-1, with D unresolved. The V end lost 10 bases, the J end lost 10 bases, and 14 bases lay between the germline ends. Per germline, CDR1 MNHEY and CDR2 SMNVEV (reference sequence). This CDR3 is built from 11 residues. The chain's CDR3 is CANRLLGEQFF. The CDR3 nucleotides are TGTGCCAACCGCTTGTTAGGCGAGCAGTTCTTC.

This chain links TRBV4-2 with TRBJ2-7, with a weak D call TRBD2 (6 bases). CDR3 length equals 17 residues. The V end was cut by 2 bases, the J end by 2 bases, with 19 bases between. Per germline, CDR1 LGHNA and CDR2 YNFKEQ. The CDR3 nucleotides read TGTGCCAGCAGCCAACACCCTAGCGCCCTTCCCCCCTACGAGCAGTACTTC. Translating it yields CASSQHPSALPPYEQYF.

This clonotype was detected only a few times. The chain's CDR3 is CSAAGGGTEAFF. CDR3 DNA: TGCAGTGCGGCGGGGGGCGGCACTGAAGCTTTCTTT. V is TRBV20-1 and J is TRBJ1-1; TRBD1 is a possible D gene (6 bases). From germline, CDR1 is DFQATT and CDR2 SNEGSKA (reference sequence). Trimming left V 6 bases short and J 4 bases short, with 12 bases between. The CDR3 contains 12 residues.

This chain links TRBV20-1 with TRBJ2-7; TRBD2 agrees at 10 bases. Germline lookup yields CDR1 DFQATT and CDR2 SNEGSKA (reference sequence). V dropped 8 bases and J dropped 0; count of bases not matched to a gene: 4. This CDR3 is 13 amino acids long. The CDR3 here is CSLTSGDSYEQYF. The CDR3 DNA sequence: TGCAGTCTTACTAGCGGGGACTCCTACGAGCAGTACTTC.

CDR3 in DNA: TGTGCCATCAGTGCAGGTCCCAGGGAGCGAACAGATACGCAGTATTTT. Its translation is CAISAGPRERTDTQYF. The chain links TRBV10-3 to TRBJ2-3; either TRBD1 or TRBD2 may supply D (5 bases each). Trimming stripped 4 bases from V and 3 bases from J, with 17 bases between. The CDR3 is made up of 16 amino acids. The germline gives CDR1 ENHRY, CDR2 SYGVKD.

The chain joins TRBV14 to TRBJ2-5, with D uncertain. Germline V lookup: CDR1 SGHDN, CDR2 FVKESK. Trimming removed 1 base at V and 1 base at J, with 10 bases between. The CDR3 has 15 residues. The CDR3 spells CASSQVIGFQETQYF. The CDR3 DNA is TGTGCCAGCAGCCAAGTGATCGGGTTCCAAGAGACCCAGTACTTC. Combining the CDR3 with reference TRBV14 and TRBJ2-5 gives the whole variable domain EAGVTQFPSHSVIEKGQTVTLRCDPISGHDNLYWYRRVMGKEIKFLLHFVKESKQDESGMPNNRFLAERTGGTYSTLKVQPAELEDSGVYFCASSQVIGFQETQYFGPGTRLLVL.

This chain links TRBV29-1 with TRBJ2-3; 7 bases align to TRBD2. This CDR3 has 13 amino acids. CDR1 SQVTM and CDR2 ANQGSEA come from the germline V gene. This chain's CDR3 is CTMGRDYTDTQYF. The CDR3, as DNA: TGCACCATGGGCCGGGACTACACAGATACGCAGTATTTT.

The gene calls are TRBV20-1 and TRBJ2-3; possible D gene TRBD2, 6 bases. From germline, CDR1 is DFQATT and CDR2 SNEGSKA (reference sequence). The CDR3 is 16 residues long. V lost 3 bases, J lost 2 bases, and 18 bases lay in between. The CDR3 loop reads CSARGTGGVPTDTQYF. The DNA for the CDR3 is TGCAGTGCTAGGGGGACTGGCGGGGTTCCCACAGATACGCAGTATTTT.

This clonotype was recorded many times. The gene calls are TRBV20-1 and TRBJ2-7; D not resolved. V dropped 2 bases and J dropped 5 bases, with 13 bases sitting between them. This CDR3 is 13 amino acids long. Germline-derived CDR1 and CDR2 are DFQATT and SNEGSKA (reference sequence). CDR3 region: CSARTPGLNEQYF. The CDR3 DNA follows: TGCAGTGCTAGAACGCCCGGTTTGAACGAGCAGTACTTC.

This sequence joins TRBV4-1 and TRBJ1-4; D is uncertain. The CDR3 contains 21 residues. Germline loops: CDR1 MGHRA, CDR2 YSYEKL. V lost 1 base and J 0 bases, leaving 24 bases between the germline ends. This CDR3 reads CASSQVRWQYRLHTTNEKLFF. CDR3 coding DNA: TGCGCCAGCAGCCAAGTTCGTTGGCAGTACCGCCTCCATACAACTAATGAAAAACTGTTTTTT.

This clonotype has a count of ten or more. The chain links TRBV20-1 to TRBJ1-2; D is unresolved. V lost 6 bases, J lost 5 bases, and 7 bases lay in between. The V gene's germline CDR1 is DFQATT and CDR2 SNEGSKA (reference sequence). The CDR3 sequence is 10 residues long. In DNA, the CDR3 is TGCAGTGCCGCCCGTTATGGCTACACCTTC. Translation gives CSAARYGYTF.

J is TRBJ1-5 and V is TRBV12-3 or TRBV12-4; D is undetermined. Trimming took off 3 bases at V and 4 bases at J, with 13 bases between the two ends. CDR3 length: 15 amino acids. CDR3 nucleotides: TGTGCCAGCAGTTTTTCTTTAAGGAGGAATCAGCCCCAGCATTTT. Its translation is CASSFSLRRNQPQHF.

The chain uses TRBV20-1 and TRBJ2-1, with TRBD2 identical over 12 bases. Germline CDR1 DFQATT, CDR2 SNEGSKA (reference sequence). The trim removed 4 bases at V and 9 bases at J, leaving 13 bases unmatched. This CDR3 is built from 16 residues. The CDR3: CSATPLAGGPGSEQFF. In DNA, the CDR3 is TGCAGTGCTACTCCTCTAGCGGGAGGGCCTGGGAGTGAGCAGTTCTTC.

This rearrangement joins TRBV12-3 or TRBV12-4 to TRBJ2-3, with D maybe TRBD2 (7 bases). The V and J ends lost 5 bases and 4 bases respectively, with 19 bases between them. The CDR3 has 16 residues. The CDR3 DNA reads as TGTGCCAGCAGTCCTCAGACAGGACGGGGGGCAGATACGCAGTATTTT. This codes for CASSPQTGRGADTQYF.

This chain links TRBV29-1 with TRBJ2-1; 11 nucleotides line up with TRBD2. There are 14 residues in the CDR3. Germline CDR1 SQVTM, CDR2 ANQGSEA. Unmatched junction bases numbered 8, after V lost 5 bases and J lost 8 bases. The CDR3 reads CSVQGLAEGYEQFF. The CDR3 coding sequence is TGCAGCGTTCAGGGACTAGCGGAGGGTTATGAGCAGTTCTTC.

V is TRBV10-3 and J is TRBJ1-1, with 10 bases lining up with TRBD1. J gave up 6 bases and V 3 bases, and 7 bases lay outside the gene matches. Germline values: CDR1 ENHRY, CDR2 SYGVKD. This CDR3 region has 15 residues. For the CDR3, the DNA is TGTGCCATCAGTGACCGCGGGACAGGGGATCCTGAAGCTTTCTTT. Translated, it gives CAISDRGTGDPEAFF.

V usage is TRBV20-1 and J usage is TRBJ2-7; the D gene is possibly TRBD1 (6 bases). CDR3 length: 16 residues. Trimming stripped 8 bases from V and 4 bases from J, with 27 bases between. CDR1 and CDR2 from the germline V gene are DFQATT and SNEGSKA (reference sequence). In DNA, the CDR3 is TGCAGTTTCCGGGCCCCACAGGGTGTCCTGGATTACGAGCAGTACTTC. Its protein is CSFRAPQGVLDYEQYF.

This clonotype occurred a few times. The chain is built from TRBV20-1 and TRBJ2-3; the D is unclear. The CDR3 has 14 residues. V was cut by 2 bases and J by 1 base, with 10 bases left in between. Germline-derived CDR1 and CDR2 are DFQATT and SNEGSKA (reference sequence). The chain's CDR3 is CSARWFPGTDTQYF. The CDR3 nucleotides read TGCAGTGCTAGATGGTTCCCTGGCACAGATACGCAGTATTTT.

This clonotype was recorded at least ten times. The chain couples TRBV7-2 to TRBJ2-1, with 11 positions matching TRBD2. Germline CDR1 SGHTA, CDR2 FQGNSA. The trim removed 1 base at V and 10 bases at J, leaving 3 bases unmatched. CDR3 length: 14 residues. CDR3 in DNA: TGTGCCAGCAGCTTAGAACTAGCGGGAGTCGAGCAGTTCTTC. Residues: CASSLELAGVEQFF.

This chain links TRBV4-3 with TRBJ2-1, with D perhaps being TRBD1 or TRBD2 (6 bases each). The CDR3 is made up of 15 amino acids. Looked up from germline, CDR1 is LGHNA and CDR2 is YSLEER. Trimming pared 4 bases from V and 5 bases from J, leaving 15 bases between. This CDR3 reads CASSPLLRGDNEQFF. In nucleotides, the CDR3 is TGCGCCAGCAGCCCCCTGCTAAGGGGGGACAATGAGCAGTTCTTC.

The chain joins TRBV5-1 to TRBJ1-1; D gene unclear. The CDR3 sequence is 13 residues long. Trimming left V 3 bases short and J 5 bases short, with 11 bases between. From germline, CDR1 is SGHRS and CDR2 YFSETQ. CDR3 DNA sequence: TGCGCCAGCAGCTGGGCCTACGAGACTGAAGCTTTCTTT. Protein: CASSWAYETEAFF.